This T cell receptor beta chain was profiled in a study of T cells in localized non-small cell lung cancer. Sequenced by immunoSEQ multiplex PCR; TCRdb stores in-frame clones only, minus some. The sample has around 140,000 clones, around 90% seen once. Sequenced here: peripheral blood, sampled before any cancer treatment. The TCR sequence derives from a female donor aged 60 or older with stage I lung adenocarcinoma.

The CDR3 coding sequence is TGCAGCGTCTCCGAGGCAGGGTCGGGCTACACCTTC. The encoded protein is CSVSEAGSGYTF. This chain connects TRBV29-1 to TRBJ1-2, with D possibly being TRBD1 (5 bases). Germline V lookup: CDR1 SQVTM, CDR2 ANQGSEA. The V end was cut by 6 bases, the J end by 8 bases, with 16 bases between. The CDR3 is 12 residues long.